The 24 T cell receptor beta chains below come from one sample, sequenced in a study of tumor and adjacent non-tumor tissue in lung cancer. TCRbeta libraries were built with three rounds of nested PCR, modified from ARM-PCR. One entry per CDR3 protein, called by TCRdb with MiXCR from the multiplex PCR reads. The table shows about 70,000 distinct CDR3 sequences, with about 80% occurring only once. The template was RNA from unsorted bulk tissue. The sequenced sample consisted of lung tumor tissue. These receptors were taken from a man in his 60s with non-small cell lung cancer.

A word on this clonotype: Mismatch with germline at one junction end may stem from a read error. V and J are TRBV11-2 and TRBJ2-2, with 11 bases aligning to TRBD2. The CDR3 has 14 residues. Germline-derived CDR1 and CDR2 are SGHAT and FQNNGV. DNA for the CDR3: TGTCCCAGCAGGGGACTAGCGGCCACCGGGGAGCTGTTTTTT. Translated: CPSRGLAATGELFF.

With regard to this clonotype: No conserved phenylalanine or tryptophan is present at the end of the CDR3, so a read error is the likely explanation. V is TRBV6-1 and J is TRBJ1-5, with D possibly TRBD1 on 5 matching bases. The CDR3 loop spans 14 amino acids. Germline CDR1 MNHNS, CDR2 SASEGT. CDR3 in amino acids: CASSELTGGQPQHI. CDR3 nucleotide sequence: TGCGCCAGCAGTGAATTGACCGGGGGTCAACCCCAGCATATT.

A remark on this clonotype: The junction departs from the called germline gene at one end, perhaps through a read error. The chain links TRBV20-1 to TRBJ2-5; D uncertain. Germline CDR1 DFQATT, CDR2 SNEGSKA (reference sequence). This CDR3 is 14 amino acids long. DNA of the CDR3: TGCAATGCTAGTACCAAAGGACCAACGGAGACCCAGTACTTC. Translation: CNASTKGPTETQYF.

This clonotype has at least ten counts. This chain links TRBV6-5 with TRBJ2-2, with TRBD2 matching 11 bases. The trim removed 2 bases at V and 4 bases at J, leaving 9 bases unmatched. Per the germline V gene, CDR1 is MNHEY and CDR2 is SVGAGI. This CDR3 contains 18 residues. CDR3 loop: CASSYRTLAGGTTGELFF. The CDR3 DNA sequence: TGTGCCAGCAGTTACAGGACGTTAGCGGGAGGGACCACCGGGGAGCTGTTTTTT.

This sequence joins TRBV6-5 and TRBJ2-7; D may be TRBD1 or TRBD2 (5 bases each). CDR1 MNHEY and CDR2 SVGAGI come from the germline V gene. Trimming left V 3 bases short and J 3 bases short, with 12 bases between. The length of the CDR3 is 14 residues. CDR3 in DNA: TGTGCCAGCAGTTATCGGGACGGCTTCTACGAGCAGTACTTC. Its protein is CASSYRDGFYEQYF.

To note about this clonotype: One end of the junction does not line up with germline, which may come from a read error. The chain employs TRBV6-1 and TRBJ2-4; D is possibly TRBD1 (5 bases). CDR1 is MNHNS and CDR2 is SASEGT in the germline V gene. This CDR3 region has 14 residues. CDR3 protein: CASRDSIAKSIQYF. CDR3 coding DNA: TGTGCCAGCAGAGACAGCATAGCTAAAAGCATTCAGTACTTC.

Worth noting for this clonotype: Its ends do not fully match the called genes, so a read error is possible. This sequence joins TRBV6-5 and TRBJ1-2; D gene uncertain. Germline values: CDR1 MNHEY, CDR2 SVGAGI. This CDR3 is built from 14 residues. The CDR3 nucleotides are TGTGCCAGCAGCACCTGGGTTACTAAGTATGGCTACACCTTC. Its protein product is CASSTWVTKYGYTF.

The chain couples TRBV11-1 to TRBJ2-2; D is unresolved. V lost 6 bases and J 7 bases, leaving 15 bases between the germline ends. This CDR3 has 14 residues. Germline V gene lookup returns CDR1 SGHAT and CDR2 FQDESV (reference sequence). CDR3 nucleotide sequence: TGTGCCAGCAGATATGCTAGTGGCATCGGGGAGCTGTTTTTT. Its translation is CASRYASGIGELFF.

This clonotype was found many times. This chain uses TRBV5-6 with TRBJ2-7; D not resolved. The ends were cut back, 1 base at V and 3 bases at J, with 5 bases in the middle. In germline, CDR1 is SGHDT, CDR2 YYEEEE. The CDR3 is made up of 12 amino acids. The CDR3 sequence is CASSLWGYEQYF. As DNA, the CDR3 is TGTGCCAGCAGCTTGTGGGGCTACGAGCAGTACTTC.

With regard to this clonotype: One junction end disagrees with the germline gene, perhaps due to a read error. The rearrangement joins TRBV6-5 to TRBJ1-3; D uncertain. The CDR3 extends over 15 amino acids. Germline V gene sequence: CDR1 MNHEY, CDR2 SVGAGI. This CDR3 is CASSYSRRSGNTLYF. The CDR3 bases are TGTGCCAGCAGTTACTCCAGAAGATCCGGAAACACCTTATATTTT.

Concerning this clonotype: A read error may produce the germline difference seen at one junction end. The rearrangement uses TRBV29-1 and TRBJ2-7; possible D gene TRBD2, 5 bases. CDR3 size: 12 residues. CDR1 is SQVTM, CDR2 ANQGSEA, per germline. For the CDR3, the DNA is TGCAGCGCTATAGCGTACTCCCACGAGCAGTACTTC. Translating it yields CSAIAYSHEQYF.

This clonotype was detected only a few times. A much larger clone differs by one base, so this may be a read error. The chain has TRBV5-6 and TRBJ2-7, with D uncertain. CDR3 length: 13 amino acids. Germline-derived CDR1 and CDR2 are SGHDT and YYEEEE. The CDR3 is CVSSRTDSYEQYF. CDR3 bases: TGTGTCAGCAGCCGGACGGACTCCTACGAGCAGTACTTC.

About this clonotype itself: One junction end does not reproduce the germline sequence, and a read error may be involved. J is TRBJ2-5 and V is TRBV7-9; weak D call: TRBD1 (6 bases). There are 15 residues in the CDR3. Germline V gene data show CDR1 as SEHNR and CDR2 as FQNEAQ (reference sequence). The CDR3 DNA sequence: TGTGCTAGCAGCCTATCGGCGAGAGGGGGTGAGACCCAGTACTTC. This encodes CASSLSARGGETQYF.

In this sample, this clonotype turned up once. Relative to the germline gene, one junction end is altered; a read error may explain this. The chain recombines TRBV6-5 with TRBJ2-3; 8 bases are a match to TRBD1. The CDR3 extends over 16 amino acids. Per the germline V gene, CDR1 is MNHEY and CDR2 is SVGAGI. CDR3 coding DNA: TGTGCCAACAGTTCCCTACAGGGGGGCGATACAGATACACAGTATTTT. Protein sequence: CANSSLQGGDTDTQYF.

This clonotype was observed a single time. The conserved final phenylalanine or tryptophan is absent from the CDR3, which likely points to a read error. The chain has TRBV5-6 and TRBJ2-1, with a tentative D call TRBD1 (5 bases). The germline V gene has CDR1 SGHDT and CDR2 YYEEEE. This CDR3 is 12 amino acids long. The CDR3 nucleotides read TGTGCCAACAGCTTGGAAGGGGTTGAGCAGTTCCTC. Residues: CANSLEGVEQFL.

This clonotype was detected only a few times. At one boundary the junction diverges from the germline segment, which might be a read error. The V call is TRBV12-3 or TRBV12-4, the J call TRBJ1-2; 7 bases line up with TRBD1. There are 15 residues in the CDR3. The CDR3 DNA is TGTGCCTCCGATAAGGGGGCCTTTACTAACTATGGATACACCTTC. Protein: CASDKGAFTNYGYTF.

Note on this clonotype: At one end the junction does not follow the germline gene, possibly because of a read error. This chain joins TRBV20-1 and TRBJ1-1; TRBD1 is a possible D gene (5 bases). The CDR3 loop spans 14 amino acids. The germline CDR1 and CDR2 sequences are DFQATT and SNEGSKA (reference sequence). The CDR3 sequence: CTAKYEGGVGEAFF. Here the CDR3 DNA reads TGCACTGCTAAGTACGAGGGAGGGGTAGGTGAAGCTTTCTTT.

Here the CDR3 DNA reads TGTGCCAGCAGTCCTCCCGCGGGGGGATCCTACAATGATGAGTTCTTC. It translates to CASSPPAGGSYNDEFF. The J gene is TRBJ2-1, the V gene TRBV6-6; 8 nucleotides match TRBD2. CDR1 is MNHNY, CDR2 SVGAGI, per germline (reference sequence). The junction had 20 bases not matched to a gene; V was cut back by 5 bases and J by 14 bases. CDR3 length: 16 residues.

The table lists this clonotype with many counts. The rearrangement links TRBV6-1 to TRBJ2-5; 7 bases fit TRBD1. The V gene's germline CDR1 is MNHNS and CDR2 SASEGT. This CDR3 is built from 19 residues. V shed 2 bases, J shed 5 bases, and the junction held 20 bases outside the gene matches. The CDR3, as DNA: TGTGCCAGCAGTGAATCCCCCACGTCGGAGAGGGGGCTCGGCGAGACCCAGTACTTC. Translated, it gives CASSESPTSERGLGETQYF.

This clonotype has more than one count but fewer than ten. Being one base from a much bigger clone, this may be a read error. This chain connects TRBV5-5 to TRBJ2-5; D gene uncertain. CDR3 length: 13 amino acids. Germline CDR1 reads SGHKS; CDR2 reads YYEKEE (reference sequence). Deletions cut 4 bases from V and 5 bases from J, with 12 bases between. CDR3 region: CASSVINDETQYF. The CDR3 DNA reads TGTGCCAGCAGCGTAATTAATGACGAGACCCAGTACTTC.

Notes on this clonotype: The conserved closing phenylalanine or tryptophan is absent in this CDR3, likely reflecting a read error. The limits of the CDR3 on the DNA are not certain, so only TCRdb's listed CDR3 is given. The genes are TRBV29-1 and TRBJ2-1. Termini included, the CDR3 measures 12 amino acids. Per germline, CDR1 SQVTM and CDR2 ANQGSEA. This chain's CDR3 is CSVGMWGNEQFS.

Concerning this clonotype: The conserved phenylalanine or tryptophan normally closing the CDR3 is absent here, so this likely arose from a read error. The chain is built from TRBV6-6 and TRBJ2-2, with 7 bases matching TRBD1. Trimming at V came to 6 bases and at J to 6 bases, leaving 10 bases not matched to a gene. The CDR3 covers 15 residues. Looked up from germline, CDR1 is MNHNY and CDR2 is SVGAGI (reference sequence). CDR3 loop: CASSWPGQDPGELFY. The CDR3 nucleotides read TGTGCCAGCAGCTGGCCAGGACAGGATCCCGGGGAGCTGTTTTAT.

Worth noting for this clonotype: Since no conserved phenylalanine or tryptophan closes the CDR3, a read error is the likely cause. This chain connects TRBV6-5 to TRBJ2-5, with no clear D. The CDR3 is made up of 12 amino acids. CDR1 MNHEY and CDR2 SVGAGI come from the germline V gene. V was trimmed by 6 bases and J by 6 bases, leaving 11 bases between them. The DNA for the CDR3 is TGTGCCAGCAGATCGGAGACACAGACCCAGTACTCC. It yields the protein CASRSETQTQYS.

The chain employs TRBV20-1 and TRBJ2-7; 11 bases line up with TRBD2. Germline loops: CDR1 DFQATT, CDR2 SNEGSKA (reference sequence). The length of the CDR3 is 22 residues. The ends lost 6 bases at V and 4 bases at J; junction bases unmatched: 32. The CDR3 sequence: CSALPPPRVGTSGRALPYEQYF. CDR3 sequence (DNA): TGCAGTGCCCTGCCCCCCCCCCGGGTTGGGACTAGCGGAAGGGCCCTTCCTTACGAGCAGTACTTC.